The present T cell receptor (beta chain) was sequenced within a study of cytomegalovirus exposure and HLA in healthy donors. Regarding the study as a whole: Clonal expansion was found to be greater in HLA-associated TCR beta chains than in equally common others in a later analysis. In presence/absence analyses, roughly uniform sequencing depth across donors was assumed.

Use of 60 Vbeta and 13 Jbeta primers characterized the PCR. This table comes from immunoSEQ multiplex PCR, and its TCRdb copy is limited to in-frame clones, with some not included. The profile shows over 150,000 clones, 77% of them singletons. About this clone itself: Its specificity is not known.

The sample taken for sequencing was PBMCs. This TCR was sampled from a woman aged 25 to 39 in good health and CMV-seropositive.

The CDR3 loop reads CSVAETSQEKLFF. CDR3 DNA: TGCAGCGTTGCAGAGACTTCCCAAGAAAAACTGTTTTTT. The rearrangement uses TRBV29-1 and TRBJ1-4; no reliable D call. CDR3 size: 13 residues. The V and J ends lost 4 bases and 8 bases respectively, with 14 bases between them. Germline lookup yields CDR1 SQVTM and CDR2 ANQGSEA.